Below are 8 T cell receptor beta chains sequenced from a single sample in a study of CD8 T cells in ankylosing spondylitis. Using its own MiXCR run on the 5' RACE reads, TCRdb lists one record per CDR3 protein. The sample lists roughly 180,000 distinct CDR3 sequences, around 10% occurring once. Material for sequencing was blood, either unsorted or a sorted T cell fraction (not recorded which). The source is a male donor with ankylosing spondylitis or in good health (not recorded which).

This chain uses TRBV27 with TRBJ2-1; perhaps TRBD1 as D (6 bases). With 3 bases removed from V and 2 bases from J, the gap between germline ends came to 8 bases. CDR1 and CDR2 (germline): MNHEY, SMNVEV (reference sequence). The CDR3 extends over 14 amino acids. The CDR3 DNA reads TGTGCCAGCAGTTTTCAGGGGCCCTACAATGAGCAGTTCTTC. Its translation is CASSFQGPYNEQFF.

This clonotype was counted ten times or more. The chain links TRBV5-6 to TRBJ2-3; TRBD1 agrees at 9 bases. This CDR3 spans 16 amino acids. The V and J ends lost 2 bases and 2 bases, in that order; junction bases with no gene match: 6. The germline V gene encodes CDR1 SGHDT and CDR2 YYEEEE. CDR3: CASSLYRGPYTDTQYF. The CDR3 bases are TGTGCCAGCAGCTTATACAGGGGGCCCTACACAGATACGCAGTATTTT.

This clonotype was counted many times. The chain couples TRBV5-1 to TRBJ2-4; D perhaps matches TRBD1 (6 bases). The CDR3 has 15 residues. Germline assignment: CDR1 SGHRS and CDR2 YFSETQ. Trimming shortened V by 0 bases and J by 1 base, and 8 bases separated the two germline ends. CDR3 loop: CASSLAGDAKNIQYF. CDR3 nucleotides: TGCGCCAGCAGCTTGGCAGGGGATGCCAAAAACATTCAGTACTTC.

The V call is TRBV20-1, the J call TRBJ2-3; D may be TRBD1 or TRBD2 (5 bases each). Trimming left V 3 bases short and J 2 bases short, with 24 bases between. Germline CDR1 is DFQATT and CDR2 is SNEGSKA (reference sequence). The CDR3 contains 18 residues. The CDR3 loop reads CSASRDGAGDLNTDTQYF. The CDR3 DNA sequence: TGCAGTGCTAGCAGGGACGGGGCCGGGGACCTTAACACAGATACGCAGTATTTT.

There are a few counts of this clonotype. This sequence joins TRBV7-9 and TRBJ2-7, with D possibly being TRBD1 (5 bases). The length of the CDR3 is 15 residues. V gave up 5 bases and J gave up 4 bases, with 18 bases separating them. The germline V gene encodes CDR1 SEHNR and CDR2 FQNEAQ (reference sequence). CDR3 nucleotide sequence: TGTGCCAGCAGCCACCCCCAGGGCTCAAGGTACGAGCAGTACTTC. Its translation: CASSHPQGSRYEQYF.

The sample holds many counts of this clonotype. This chain links TRBV12-3 or TRBV12-4 with TRBJ2-1, with D perhaps TRBD1 (6 bases). CDR3 length: 13 amino acids. The ends were cut back, 3 bases at V and 8 bases at J, with 11 bases in the middle. The chain's CDR3 is CASSFRQDDEQFF. The CDR3 DNA is TGTGCCAGCAGTTTCCGACAGGACGATGAGCAGTTCTTC.

The chain couples TRBV27 to TRBJ1-3; D is possibly TRBD1 (5 bases). Trimming stripped 2 bases from V and 2 bases from J, with 13 bases between. This CDR3 is built from 16 residues. The germline gives CDR1 MNHEY, CDR2 SMNVEV (reference sequence). The CDR3 sequence is CASSLNGGVPGNTIYF. In nucleotides, the CDR3 is TGTGCCAGCAGTTTAAATGGAGGGGTCCCTGGAAACACCATATATTTT.

This clonotype showed up many times. V and J are TRBV7-8 and TRBJ1-1; 7 bases are a match to TRBD1. Germline assignment: CDR1 SGHVS and CDR2 FQNEAQ. This CDR3 is built from 14 residues. The V segment lost 5 bases and the J segment 2 bases; nucleotides outside the gene matches: 5. Here the CDR3 reads CASSRDSENTEAFF. CDR3 nucleotides: TGTGCCAGCAGCCGGGACAGCGAAAACACTGAAGCTTTCTTT.